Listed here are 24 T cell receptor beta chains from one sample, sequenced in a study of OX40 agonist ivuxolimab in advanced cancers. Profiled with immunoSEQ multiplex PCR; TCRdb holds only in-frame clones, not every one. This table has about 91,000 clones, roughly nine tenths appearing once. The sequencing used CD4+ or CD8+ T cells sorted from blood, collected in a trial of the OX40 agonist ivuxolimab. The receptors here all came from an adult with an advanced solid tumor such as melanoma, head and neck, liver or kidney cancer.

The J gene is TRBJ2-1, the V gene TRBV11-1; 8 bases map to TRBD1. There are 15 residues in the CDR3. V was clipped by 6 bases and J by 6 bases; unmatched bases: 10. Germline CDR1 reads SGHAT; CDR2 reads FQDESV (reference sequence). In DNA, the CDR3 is TGTGCCAGCAGTCCACAGGGGGATGGTAGCAATGAGCAGTTCTTC. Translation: CASSPQGDGSNEQFF.

CDR3 protein: CASSLSGQGAYEQYF. The CDR3 region has the DNA TGTGCCAGCAGTTTATCGGGACAGGGGGCATACGAGCAGTACTTC. The chain carries TRBV27 and TRBJ2-7; 12 positions agree with TRBD1. In germline, CDR1 is MNHEY, CDR2 SMNVEV (reference sequence). The CDR3 is 15 residues long. The trim removed 0 bases at V and 4 bases at J, leaving 1 base unmatched.

The CDR3 loop is CASSEYSPWGICNQPQHF. CDR3 in DNA: TGTGCCAGCAGCGAATACTCCCCCTGGGGGATCTGCAATCAGCCCCAGCATTTT. The chain joins TRBV21-1 to TRBJ1-5. TRBV21-1 is assigned pseudogene status. The CDR3 length is 18 residues.

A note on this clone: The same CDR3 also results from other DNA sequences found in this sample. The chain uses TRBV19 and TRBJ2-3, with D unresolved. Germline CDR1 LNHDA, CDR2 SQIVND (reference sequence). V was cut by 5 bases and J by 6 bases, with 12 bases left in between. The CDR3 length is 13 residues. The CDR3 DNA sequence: TGTGCCAGTAGTGCCGACTTCACGGATACGCAGTATTTT. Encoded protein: CASSADFTDTQYF. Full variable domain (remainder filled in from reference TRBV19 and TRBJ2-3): DGGITQSPKYLFRKEGQNVTLSCEQNLNHDAMYWYRQDPGQGLRLIYYSQIVNDFQKGDIAEGYSVSREKKESFPLTVTSAQKNPTAFYLCASSADFTDTQYFGPGTRLTVL.

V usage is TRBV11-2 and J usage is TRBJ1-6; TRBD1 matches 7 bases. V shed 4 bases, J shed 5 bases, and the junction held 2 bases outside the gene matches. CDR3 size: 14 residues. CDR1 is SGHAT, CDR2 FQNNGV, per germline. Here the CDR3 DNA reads TGTGCCAGCAGCTCGGGACAGCATAATTCACCCCTCCACTTT. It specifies CASSSGQHNSPLHF.

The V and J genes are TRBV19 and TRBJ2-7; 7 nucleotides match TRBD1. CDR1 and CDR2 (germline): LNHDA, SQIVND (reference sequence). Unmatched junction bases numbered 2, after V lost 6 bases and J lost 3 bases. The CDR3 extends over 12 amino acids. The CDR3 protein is CASSDRDYEQYF. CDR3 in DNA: TGTGCCAGTAGCGACAGGGACTACGAGCAGTACTTC.

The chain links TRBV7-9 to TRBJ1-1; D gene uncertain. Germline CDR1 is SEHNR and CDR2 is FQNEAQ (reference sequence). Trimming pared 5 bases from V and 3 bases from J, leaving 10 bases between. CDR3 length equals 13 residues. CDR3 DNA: TGTGCCAGCAGCACGTCTCAGGACACTGAAGCTTTCTTT. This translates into CASSTSQDTEAFF.

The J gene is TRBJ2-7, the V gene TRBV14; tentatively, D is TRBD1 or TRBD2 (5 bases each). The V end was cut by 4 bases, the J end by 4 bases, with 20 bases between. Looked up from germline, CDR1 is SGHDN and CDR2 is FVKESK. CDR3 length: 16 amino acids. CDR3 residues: CASSPAPRARGYEQYF. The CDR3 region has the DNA TGTGCCAGCAGCCCCGCCCCGAGGGCTAGGGGATACGAGCAGTACTTC.

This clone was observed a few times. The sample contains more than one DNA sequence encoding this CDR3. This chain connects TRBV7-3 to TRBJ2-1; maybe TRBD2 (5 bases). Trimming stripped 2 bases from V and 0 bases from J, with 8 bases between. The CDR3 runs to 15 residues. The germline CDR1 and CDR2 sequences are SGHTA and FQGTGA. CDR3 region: CASSLLGSSYNEQFF. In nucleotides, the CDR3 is TGTGCCAGCAGCTTACTTGGGAGCTCCTACAATGAGCAGTTCTTC.

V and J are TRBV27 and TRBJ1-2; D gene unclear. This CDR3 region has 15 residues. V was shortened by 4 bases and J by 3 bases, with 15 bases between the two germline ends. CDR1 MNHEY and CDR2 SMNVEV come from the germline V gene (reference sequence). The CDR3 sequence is CASSSGLAAHYGYTF. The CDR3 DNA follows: TGTGCCAGCAGTTCAGGTCTTGCGGCTCACTATGGCTACACCTTC.

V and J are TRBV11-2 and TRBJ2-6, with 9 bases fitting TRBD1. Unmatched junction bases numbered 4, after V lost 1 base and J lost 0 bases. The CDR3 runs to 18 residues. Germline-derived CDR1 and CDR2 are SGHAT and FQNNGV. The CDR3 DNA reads TGTGCCAGCAGCTTAGGGGACAGGGACCTCTCTGGGGCCAACGTCCTGACTTTC. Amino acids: CASSLGDRDLSGANVLTF.

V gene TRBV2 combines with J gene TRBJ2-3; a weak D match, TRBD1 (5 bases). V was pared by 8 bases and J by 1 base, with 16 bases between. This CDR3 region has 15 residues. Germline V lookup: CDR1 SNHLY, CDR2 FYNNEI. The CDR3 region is CASAPQGLGTDTQYF. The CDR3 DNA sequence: TGTGCCAGCGCTCCCCAGGGTCTAGGCACAGATACGCAGTATTTT.

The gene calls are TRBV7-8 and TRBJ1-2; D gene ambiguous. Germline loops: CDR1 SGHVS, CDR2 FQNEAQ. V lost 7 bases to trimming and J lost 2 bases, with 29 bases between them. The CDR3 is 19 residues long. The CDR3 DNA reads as TGTGCCAGCACTCTTACATTAACCGGGCCCTCAATGCCCAACTATGGCTACACCTTC. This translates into CASTLTLTGPSMPNYGYTF.

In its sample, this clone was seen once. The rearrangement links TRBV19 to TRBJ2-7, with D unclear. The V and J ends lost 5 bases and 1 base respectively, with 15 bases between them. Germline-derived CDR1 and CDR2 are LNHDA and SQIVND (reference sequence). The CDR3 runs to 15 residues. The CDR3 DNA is TGTGCCAGTAGTTCCTCCCTCGGCCTTTCCTACGAGCAGTACTTC. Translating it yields CASSSSLGLSYEQYF.

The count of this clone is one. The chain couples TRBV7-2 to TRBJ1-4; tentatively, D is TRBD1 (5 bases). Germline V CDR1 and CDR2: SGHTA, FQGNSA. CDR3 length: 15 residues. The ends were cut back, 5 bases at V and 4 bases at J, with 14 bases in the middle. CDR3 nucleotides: TGTGCCAGCAGCCCAATGGGACGGATTAATGAAAAACTGTTTTTT. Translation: CASSPMGRINEKLFF.

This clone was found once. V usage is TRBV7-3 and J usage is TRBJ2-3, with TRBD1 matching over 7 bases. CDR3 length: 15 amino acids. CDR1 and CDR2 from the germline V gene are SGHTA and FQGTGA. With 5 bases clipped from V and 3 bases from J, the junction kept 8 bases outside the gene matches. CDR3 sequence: CASSTQGIPTDTQYF. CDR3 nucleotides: TGTGCCAGCAGCACACAGGGGATCCCAACAGATACGCAGTATTTT. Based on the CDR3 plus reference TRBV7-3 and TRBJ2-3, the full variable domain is GAGVSQTPSNKVTEKGKYVELRCDPISGHTALYWYRQSLGQGPEFLIYFQGTGAADDSGLPNDRFFAVRPEGSVSTLKIQRTERGDSAVYLCASSTQGIPTDTQYFGPGTRLTVL.

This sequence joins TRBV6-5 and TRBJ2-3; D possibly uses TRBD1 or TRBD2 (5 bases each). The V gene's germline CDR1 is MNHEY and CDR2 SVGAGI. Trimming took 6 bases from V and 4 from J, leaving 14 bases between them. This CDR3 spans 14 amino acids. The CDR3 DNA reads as TGTGCCAGCAGGCGAAATCGGGGCGCAGATACGCAGTATTTT. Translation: CASRRNRGADTQYF.

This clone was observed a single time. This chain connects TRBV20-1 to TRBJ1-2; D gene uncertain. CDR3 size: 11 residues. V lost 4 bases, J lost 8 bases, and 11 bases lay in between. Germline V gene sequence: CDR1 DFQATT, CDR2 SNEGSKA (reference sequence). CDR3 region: CSAKVPSGYTF. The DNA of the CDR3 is TGCAGTGCTAAAGTCCCTTCCGGCTACACCTTC.

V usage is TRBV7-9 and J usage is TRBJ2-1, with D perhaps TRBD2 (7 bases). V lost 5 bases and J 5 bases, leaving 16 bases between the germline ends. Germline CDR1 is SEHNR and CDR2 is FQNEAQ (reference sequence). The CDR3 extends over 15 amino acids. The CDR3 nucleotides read TGTGCCAGCAGCCCCCTTGGGGGGGCCCACAATGAGCAGTTCTTC. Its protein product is CASSPLGGAHNEQFF.

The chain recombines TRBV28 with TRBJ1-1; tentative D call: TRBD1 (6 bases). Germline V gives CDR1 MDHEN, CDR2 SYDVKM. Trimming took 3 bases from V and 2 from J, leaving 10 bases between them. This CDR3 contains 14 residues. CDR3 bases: TGTGCCAGCAGTTTTTTGGACAGAAACACTGAAGCTTTCTTT. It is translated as CASSFLDRNTEAFF.

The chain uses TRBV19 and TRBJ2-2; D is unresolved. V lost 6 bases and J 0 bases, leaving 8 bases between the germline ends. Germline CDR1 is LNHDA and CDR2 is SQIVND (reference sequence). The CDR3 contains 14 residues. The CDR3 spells CASRGAPNTGELFF. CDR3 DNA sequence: TGTGCCAGTAGAGGAGCCCCGAACACCGGGGAGCTGTTTTTT.

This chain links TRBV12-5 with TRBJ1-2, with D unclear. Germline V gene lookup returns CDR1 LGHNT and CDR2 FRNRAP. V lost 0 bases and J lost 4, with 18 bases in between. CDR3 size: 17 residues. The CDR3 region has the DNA TGTGCTAGTGGTTTGGTACTCAGCCCGTCCGGTCTCTATGGCTACACCTTC. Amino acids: CASGLVLSPSGLYGYTF.

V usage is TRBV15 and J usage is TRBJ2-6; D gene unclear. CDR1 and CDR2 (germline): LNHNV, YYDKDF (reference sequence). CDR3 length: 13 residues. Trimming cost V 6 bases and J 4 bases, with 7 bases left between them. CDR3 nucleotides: TGTGCCACCAGGCCCTCGGGGGCCAACGTCCTGACTTTC. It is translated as CATRPSGANVLTF.

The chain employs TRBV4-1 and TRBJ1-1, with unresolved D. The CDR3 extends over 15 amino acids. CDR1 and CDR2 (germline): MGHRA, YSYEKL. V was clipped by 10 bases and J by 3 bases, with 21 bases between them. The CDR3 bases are TGCGCCACCAAATTAGATGAACGGTTCTACACTGAAGCTTTCTTT. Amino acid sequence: CATKLDERFYTEAFF.